The clone carrying this TCR beta chain was seen a few times. Its specificity is not known. The germline V and J ends were trimmed by 5 bases and 3 bases, with 11 bases remaining between them. The CDR3 loop spans 13 amino acids. Germline V gene lookup returns CDR1 LNHDA and CDR2 SQIVND (reference sequence). Clones were read by immunoSEQ multiplex PCR, and TCRdb kept only the in-frame ones, dropping some. This table holds over 75,000 clones, about 80% found once. The sort gate was single viable CD3+CD4+CD8-CD45RO+ cells for memory CD4+ T cells. The data derive from a study of memory CD4+ T cells and cytomegalovirus serostatus. General study results and limits: Each of approximately 70 CMV-associated TCRbeta sequences occurred in one to five individuals.

This sequence joins TRBV19 and TRBJ2-7; unclear D gene. Sequencing used memory CD4+ T cells from blood. This receptor was taken from an adult in good health and CMV-seropositive. The CDR3 nucleotides read TGTGCCAGTAGTGTCACCGGTTTCTACGAGCAGTACTTC. It translates to CASSVTGFYEQYF.